This TCR beta chain was captured by sequencing in a study of blood T cell repertoires in COVID-19. About the study: There were acute and convalescent COVID-19 samples, and they came from the United States, Italy and Spain.

Germline CDR1 is SEHNR and CDR2 is FQNEAQ (reference sequence). The CDR3 covers 13 residues. V was clipped by 1 base and J by 8 bases, with 11 bases between them. Authors' analysis steps: Reference gene primer amplification yielded estimated nucleated cell counts. Assay: immunoSEQ multiplex PCR; the TCRdb copy retains only in-frame clones and omits some. The D gene and trimming were derived from the DNA, and the V and J assignments and clone size from that table. The table includes 130,000 to 150,000 clones, 84% detected once. The receptor's source is a woman in her fifties or sixties who had been exposed to COVID-19. The sequencing input was PBMCs or T cells enriched from blood (not recorded which). V and J are TRBV7-9 and TRBJ1-2; D unresolved. The CDR3 nucleotides read TGTGCCAGCAGCTTAGTTTCAGGTCGCGGCTACACCTTC. It yields the protein CASSLVSGRGYTF. The variable domain in full, completed from reference TRBV7-9 and TRBJ1-2, reads DTGVSQNPRHKITKRGQNVTFRCDPISEHNRLYWYRQTLGQGPEFLTYFQNEAQLEKSRLLSDRFSAERPKGSFSTLEIQRTEQGDSAMYLCASSLVSGRGYTFGSGTRLTVV.